The clone carrying this T cell receptor (beta chain) was found a few times. Antigen unknown. The sample is drawn from a study of stem cell transplantation in POMP-related autoinflammatory disease. Study details: Hypothesis: faulty thymoproteasomes impair CD8+ T-cell selection, skewing TRB repertoires. Study-level findings and limits: Fewer unique TRB V-J gene pairings were identified in patients with PRAID.

The protocol was immunoSEQ multiplex PCR, while the TCRdb copy is restricted to in-frame clones and leaves out a portion. The data hold about 68,000 clones, with about nine tenths observed a single time. CDR1 is SGHDT, CDR2 YYEEEE, per germline. V gave up 1 base and J gave up 6 bases, with 1 base separating them. The CDR3 length is 11 residues. Sequenced material: CD4+ T cells from PBMCs, taken after stem cell transplantation. V is TRBV5-6 and J is TRBJ2-2; no reliable D call. This clonotype was obtained from a human patient with POMP-related autoinflammation and immune dysregulation (PRAID). Some T cells here may be from the graft donor. In DNA form, the CDR3 reads TGTGCCAGCAGCTTGTCCGGGGAGCTGTTTTTT. It translates to CASSLSGELFF.